This TCR beta chain was observed in a study of blood T cell repertoires in COVID-19. Study context: Acute and convalescent COVID-19 specimens originated in the United States, Italy and Spain. PBMCs, B-cell-depleted T cells, or T cells were the source of the cDNA or gDNA that made up the material.

The authors' processing: Estimation of nucleated cell counts relied on the amplification of reference gene primers. Assay: immunoSEQ multiplex PCR; the TCRdb copy retains only in-frame clones and omits some. V and J calls plus clone size are reproduced from that table; the DNA served to infer D and trimming. The top ten hold around 13% of the sample, which has some 96,000 clones, around 85% seen once. This TCR derives from a human donor in a cohort sampled during active COVID-19. Sequenced input: peripheral blood.

The CDR3 here is CASSPGLDYNEQFF. The CDR3 coding sequence is TGTGCCAGCTCACCGGGACTAGACTACAATGAGCAGTTCTTC. The chain carries TRBV18 and TRBJ2-1, with 8 bases identical to TRBD2. Germline CDR1 and CDR2: KGHSH and LQKENI. Trimming removed 3 bases from V and 3 bases from J; junction bases left unmatched: 1. This CDR3 spans 14 amino acids.